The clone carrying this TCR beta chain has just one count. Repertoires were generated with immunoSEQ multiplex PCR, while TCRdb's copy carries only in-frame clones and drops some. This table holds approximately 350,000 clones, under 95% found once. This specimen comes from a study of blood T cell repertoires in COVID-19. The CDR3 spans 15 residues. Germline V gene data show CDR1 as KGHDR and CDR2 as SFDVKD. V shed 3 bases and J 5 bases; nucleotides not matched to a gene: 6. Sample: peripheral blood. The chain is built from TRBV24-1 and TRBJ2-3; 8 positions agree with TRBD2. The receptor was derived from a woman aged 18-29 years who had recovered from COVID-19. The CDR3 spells CATSDPSGSGDTQYF. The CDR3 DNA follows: TGTGCCACCAGTGATCCCAGCGGGAGTGGAGATACGCAGTATTTT.